The subject of this entry is one T cell receptor beta chain. What it binds is unknown. The data derive from a study of shared clonotypes between healthy human individuals. The V end was cut by 0 bases, the J end by 0 bases, with 6 bases between. The CDR3 spans 15 residues. Germline assignment: CDR1 MGHRA and CDR2 YSYEKL. Study outcomes and limitations: The study found roughly 5% of naive CD4 clonotypes shared across a handful of donors. The study generally estimated greater richness for naive than memory subsets.

Here immunoSEQ multiplex PCR was the method, and the copy in TCRdb shows in-frame clones only, minus some. The profile shows 2 million to 3 million clones, roughly 93% of them singletons. This receptor was obtained from a man between 18 and 35 years old in good health. Some clones in this sample may be carry-over from other donors' samples. The sample was naive CD4+ T cells from PBMCs. Subset specified: CD45RA+ positively selected. This chain uses TRBV4-1 with TRBJ1-5; D is undetermined. The CDR3 spells CASSQEPYSNQPQHF. CDR3 bases: TGCGCCAGCAGCCAAGAACCGTATAGCAATCAGCCCCAGCATTTT.